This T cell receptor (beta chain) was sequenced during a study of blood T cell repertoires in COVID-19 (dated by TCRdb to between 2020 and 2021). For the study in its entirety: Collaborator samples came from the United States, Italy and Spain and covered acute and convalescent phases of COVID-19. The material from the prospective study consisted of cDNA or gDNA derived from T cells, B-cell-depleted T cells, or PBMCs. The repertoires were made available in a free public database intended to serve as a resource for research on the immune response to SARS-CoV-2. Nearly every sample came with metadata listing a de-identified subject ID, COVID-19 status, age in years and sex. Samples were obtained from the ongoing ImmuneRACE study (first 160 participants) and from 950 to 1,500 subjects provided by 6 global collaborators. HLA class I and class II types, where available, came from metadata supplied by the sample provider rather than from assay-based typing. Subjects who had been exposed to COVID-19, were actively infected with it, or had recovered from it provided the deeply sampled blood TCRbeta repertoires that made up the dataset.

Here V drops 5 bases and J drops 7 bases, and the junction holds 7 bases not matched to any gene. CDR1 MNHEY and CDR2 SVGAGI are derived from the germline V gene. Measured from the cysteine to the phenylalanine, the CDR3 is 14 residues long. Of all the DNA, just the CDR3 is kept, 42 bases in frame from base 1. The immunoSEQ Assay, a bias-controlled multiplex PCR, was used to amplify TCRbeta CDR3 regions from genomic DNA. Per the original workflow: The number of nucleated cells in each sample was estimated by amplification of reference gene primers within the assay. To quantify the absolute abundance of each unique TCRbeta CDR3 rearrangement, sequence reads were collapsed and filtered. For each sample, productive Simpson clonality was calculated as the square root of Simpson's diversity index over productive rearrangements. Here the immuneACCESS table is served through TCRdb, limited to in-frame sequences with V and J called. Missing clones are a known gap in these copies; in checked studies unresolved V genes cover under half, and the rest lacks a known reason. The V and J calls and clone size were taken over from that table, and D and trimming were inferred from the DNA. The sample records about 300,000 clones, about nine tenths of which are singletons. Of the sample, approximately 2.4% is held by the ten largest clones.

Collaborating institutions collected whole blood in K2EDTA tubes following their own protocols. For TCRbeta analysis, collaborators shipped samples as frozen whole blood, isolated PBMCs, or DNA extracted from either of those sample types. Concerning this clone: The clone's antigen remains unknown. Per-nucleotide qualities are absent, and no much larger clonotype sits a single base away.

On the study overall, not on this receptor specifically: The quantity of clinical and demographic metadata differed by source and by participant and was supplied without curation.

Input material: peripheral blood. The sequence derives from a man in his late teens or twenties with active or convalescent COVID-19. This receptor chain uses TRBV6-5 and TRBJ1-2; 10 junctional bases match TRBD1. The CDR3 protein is CASSLSGQGSGYTF. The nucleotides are TGTGCCAGCAGTCTCTCGGGACAGGGGTCTGGCTACACCTTC.